A selection of T cell receptor beta chains follows, all from one sample in a study of post-analysis software for immune sequencing data. MiXCR, run by TCRdb on the PCR reads, gives a single entry per CDR3 protein. The table lists roughly 400,000 distinct CDR3 sequences, 39% of them singletons. Input material: blood. These receptors originate from a girl aged 2 to 10 with multiple sclerosis. Each CDR3 is given with its conserved first and last residue. The order of the fields is clone size, D gene, V gene, J gene, CDR3 DNA, CDR3 protein. The D gene is left open where the match is weak. Some rows have no size entry. The others give once, few or many, or a class for an expanded clone.

few,.,TRBV6-1,TRBJ2-3,TGTGCCAGCAGTGAAGAGTGGGTAGTACGTGGTGCGCAGTATTTT,CASSEEWVVRGAQYF
.,.,TRBV28,TRBJ2-3,TGTGCCAGCACGGGGGGCCCAGATACGCAGTATTTT,CASTGGPDTQYF
few,TRBD1,TRBV27,TRBJ1-6,TGTGCCAGCAGTTGGGACAGGGAAGGGAATTCACCCCTCCACTTT,CASSWDREGNSPLHF
few,TRBD1,TRBV28,TRBJ2-7,TGTGCCAGCATGCCGGGACAGAGCTCCTACGAGCAGTACTTC,CASMPGQSSYEQYF
.,TRBD1,TRBV9,TRBJ2-5,TGTGCCAGCAGCGCCGACAGGGGAAGTCCAGAGACCCAGTACTTC,CASSADRGSPETQYF
.,TRBD2,TRBV7-9,TRBJ2-7,TGTGCCAGCAGCCTAGGGGGGGGGCTAGCGGGAGCCCTCACCTACGAGCAGTACTTC,CASSLGGGLAGALTYEQYF
.,TRBD2,TRBV5-1,TRBJ2-7,TGCGCCAGCAGCCCCCGGGATCCGTGGACTAGCGGGTCCTACGAGCAGTACTTC,CASSPRDPWTSGSYEQYF
many,.,TRBV12-3/TRBV12-4,TRBJ2-1,TGTGCCAGCAGTTTAGGCAGCGGTGAGCAGTTCTTC,CASSLGSGEQFF
.,.,TRBV12-3/TRBV12-4,TRBJ2-1,TGTGCCAGCAGTTTGGCCCCGAAACTAGCGTGGGGGCAGTACAATGAGCAGTTCTTC,CASSLAPKLAWGQYNEQFF
few,TRBD2,TRBV5-1,TRBJ2-7,TGCGCCAGCAGCTTGGTCGGACTAGCGGTCTCCTACGAGCAGTACTTC,CASSLVGLAVSYEQYF